What follows describes a single T cell receptor beta chain. Its specificity is unknown. The investigators made TCR beta cDNA from roughly 0.45 ug total RNA, using a constant-region primer. Slightly modified ARM-PCR served as the procedure for the TCR beta libraries. These libraries came from three rounds of nested multiplex PCR. Forward primers for TRBV1-TRBV30 and a C-beta reverse primer served the first two PCR rounds, at about 10 cycles each. TCRdb re-called the multiplex PCR reads with MiXCR, one entry per CDR3 protein. The repertoire holds 300,000 to 400,000 distinct CDR3 sequences, with less than 65% as singletons. The source of the sample is a study of tumor-infiltrating lymphocytes in primary liver carcinoma. Study-wide results and limits: The use of bulk unsorted samples meant that CD4+ and CD8+ repertoires were not compared.

The CDR3 extends over 14 amino acids. Germline lookup yields CDR1 SGHAT and CDR2 FQNNGV. RNA isolated from unsorted whole blood supplied the blood RNA, with germline DNA also extracted. Before any surgery took place, four milliliters of peripheral blood were collected. J is TRBJ1-5 and V is TRBV11-2, with D perhaps TRBD1 (5 bases). The clonotype was recovered from a man in his forties with primary liver carcinoma and hepatitis B virus infection. Material for sequencing was peripheral blood. The CDR3 DNA sequence: TGTACTAGCAGCTTCGATGGGGGTGGTCAGCCCCAGCATTTT. Protein product: CTSSFDGGGQPQHF.